Below are 14 T cell receptor beta chains sequenced from a single sample in a study of blood T cell repertoires in COVID-19. The assay was immunoSEQ multiplex PCR, and TCRdb's table has in-frame clones only and misses some. The table records 140,000 or so clones, around 89% of them present only once. The specimen was peripheral blood. These receptors were taken from an older woman with active COVID-19.

This clone was recorded only once. The CDR3 spells CASSPPPGSYNSPLHF. CDR3 nucleotide sequence: TGTGCCAGCAGCCCCCCCCCGGGATCCTATAATTCACCCCTCCACTTT. The genes are TRBV5-6 and TRBJ1-6; D gene unclear. V was cut by 4 bases and J by 1 base, with 12 bases left in between. Per germline, CDR1 SGHDT and CDR2 YYEEEE. The length of the CDR3 is 16 residues.

V usage is TRBV7-6 and J usage is TRBJ2-1; TRBD2 agrees at 11 bases. V was pared by 1 base and J by 0 bases, with 8 bases of the junction left unmatched. This CDR3 spans 19 amino acids. Germline CDR1 SGHVS, CDR2 FNYEAQ. The CDR3 reads CASSLVLAGGLSSYNEQFF. CDR3 sequence (DNA): TGTGCCAGCAGCTTAGTCCTAGCGGGAGGCTTAAGCTCCTACAATGAGCAGTTCTTC.

This chain uses TRBV19 with TRBJ2-1; TRBD1 matches 9 bases. Germline V gene lookup returns CDR1 LNHDA and CDR2 SQIVND (reference sequence). CDR3 length: 13 amino acids. Trimming at V came to 3 bases and at J to 9 bases, leaving 3 bases not matched to a gene. CDR3 residues: CASSITGGGEQFF. CDR3 sequence (DNA): TGTGCCAGTAGTATCACAGGGGGCGGTGAGCAGTTCTTC. Full variable domain (remainder filled in from reference TRBV19 and TRBJ2-1): DGGITQSPKYLFRKEGQNVTLSCEQNLNHDAMYWYRQDPGQGLRLIYYSQIVNDFQKGDIAEGYSVSREKKESFPLTVTSAQKNPTAFYLCASSITGGGEQFFGPGTRLTVL.

The CDR3 region is CASSPLSGHTGELFF. DNA for the CDR3: TGTGCCAGCAGTCCCCTTAGCGGCCACACCGGGGAGCTGTTTTTT. This chain joins TRBV6-2 or TRBV6-3 and TRBJ2-2, with D possibly TRBD2 on 6 matching bases. Germline values: CDR1 MNHEY, CDR2 SVGEGT. The V gene lost 5 bases and the J gene lost 3 bases, with 13 bases spanning the gap. The CDR3 is 15 residues long.

The V call is TRBV5-1, the J call TRBJ1-5; 8 nucleotides align to TRBD1. The J segment lost 4 bases and the V segment lost 4 bases, leaving 7 bases of the junction unmatched. The CDR3 has 15 amino acids. Germline V lookup: CDR1 SGHRS, CDR2 YFSETQ. CDR3 bases: TGCGCCAGCAGCCCAGGCAGGACAGGGAATCAGCCCCAGCATTTT. Its protein is CASSPGRTGNQPQHF.

The V call is TRBV6-2 or TRBV6-3, the J call TRBJ2-3; 9 bases match TRBD2. V shed 2 bases and J 6 bases; nucleotides not matched to a gene: 15. CDR1 MNHEY and CDR2 SVGEGT come from the germline V gene. The CDR3 totals 18 residues. This CDR3 reads CASSYVAGGPRYKDTQYF. The DNA for the CDR3 is TGTGCCAGCAGTTACGTCGCGGGAGGGCCTCGGTATAAGGATACGCAGTATTTT.

This clone appeared a single time. The rearrangement links TRBV5-4 to TRBJ1-2; 10 nucleotides line up with TRBD1. Germline V CDR1 and CDR2: SGHNT, YYREEE (reference sequence). The V segment lost 4 bases and the J segment 4 bases; nucleotides outside the gene matches: 4. The CDR3 loop spans 14 amino acids. Written as DNA, the CDR3 is TGTGCCAGCAGCCCCCGGGACAGGGGCTATGGCTACACCTTC. Amino acids: CASSPRDRGYGYTF.

The chain employs TRBV14 and TRBJ2-5; D call uncertain. CDR1 SGHDN and CDR2 FVKESK come from the germline V gene. The germline V and J ends were trimmed by 2 bases and 6 bases, with 10 bases remaining between them. The CDR3 loop spans 13 amino acids. The CDR3: CASSQRLSKTQYF. CDR3 nucleotides: TGTGCCAGCAGCCAAAGATTATCTAAGACCCAGTACTTC.

The chain couples TRBV7-6 to TRBJ2-1; TRBD1 matches at 11 bases. The germline CDR1 and CDR2 sequences are SGHVS and FNYEAQ. The V segment lost 5 bases and the J segment 6 bases; nucleotides outside the gene matches: 9. The CDR3 sequence is 16 residues long. The CDR3 reads CASSRNGQGAGNEQFF. The CDR3 DNA sequence: TGTGCCAGCAGCCGAAACGGACAGGGGGCGGGCAATGAGCAGTTCTTC.

The genes are TRBV5-1 and TRBJ2-7, with 13 positions matching TRBD2. There are 18 residues in the CDR3. Germline CDR1 SGHRS, CDR2 YFSETQ. J lost 0 bases, V lost 5 bases, and 11 bases had no gene match. CDR3 protein: CASSYGLAGVGFSYEQYF. CDR3 sequence (DNA): TGCGCCAGCAGTTATGGACTAGCGGGAGTGGGGTTCTCCTACGAGCAGTACTTC.

This clone was seen once. This sequence joins TRBV24-1 and TRBJ2-3; D is possibly TRBD1 (5 bases). Germline V gives CDR1 KGHDR, CDR2 SFDVKD. Trimming left V 3 bases short and J 2 bases short, with 11 bases between. The CDR3 is 15 amino acids. The CDR3 spells CATSDSWGTTDTQYF. The CDR3 region has the DNA TGTGCCACCAGTGATAGTTGGGGCACCACAGATACGCAGTATTTT.

The chain uses TRBV7-9 and TRBJ2-7, with 10 positions matching TRBD1. V lost 6 bases to trimming and J lost 5 bases; unmatched junction nucleotides: 7. From germline, CDR1 is SEHNR and CDR2 FQNEAQ (reference sequence). The CDR3 sequence is 14 residues long. The DNA for the CDR3 is TGTGCCAGCAGTTCGTGGGACAGGGGAGACGAGCAGTACTTC. The encoded protein is CASSSWDRGDEQYF.

The rearrangement joins TRBV9 to TRBJ1-2; D ambiguous. CDR1 is SGDLS, CDR2 YYNGEE, per germline. This CDR3 has 17 amino acids. The V gene lost 3 bases and the J gene lost 8 bases, with 26 bases spanning the gap. The CDR3 DNA is TGTGCCAGCAGCGAGAGGCTAGGAACAGTGACTTCGGGGGGCTACACCTTC. It translates to CASSERLGTVTSGGYTF.

The V gene is TRBV27, the J gene TRBJ2-7, with D possibly TRBD1 on 6 matching bases. V lost 3 bases, J lost 6 bases, and 15 bases lay in between. Germline CDR1 reads MNHEY; CDR2 reads SMNVEV (reference sequence). This CDR3 spans 14 amino acids. CDR3 sequence (DNA): TGTGCCAGCAGTTTTCAGGGGTTTGCATCCGAGCAGTACTTC. It translates to CASSFQGFASEQYF.